These 27 T cell receptor beta chains were all obtained from the same sample, sequenced in a study of T cell responses to AZD1222 COVID-19 vaccine. The assay was immunoSEQ multiplex PCR, and TCRdb's table has in-frame clones only and misses some. The sample has around 100,000 clones; about 88% are singletons. The sequences come from peripheral blood, collected on day 0 of AZD1222 vaccination. The receptors were gathered from an adult in good health.

This clone was seen just once. The chain is built from TRBV5-1 and TRBJ2-7; TRBD1 aligns across 8 bases. CDR1 and CDR2 from the germline V gene are SGHRS and YFSETQ. V gave up 4 bases and J gave up 3 bases; unmatched junction bases: 6. The length of the CDR3 is 14 residues. The CDR3 region is CASSTTGEVYEQYF. In nucleotides, the CDR3 is TGCGCCAGCAGCACGACAGGGGAGGTCTACGAGCAGTACTTC. Drawing the rest from reference TRBV5-1 and TRBJ2-7, the complete variable domain is KAGVTQTPRYLIKTRGQQVTLSCSPISGHRSVSWYQQTPGQGLQFLFEYFSETQRNKGNFPGRFSGRQFSNSRSEMNVSTLELGDSALYLCASSTTGEVYEQYFGPGTRLTVT.

The chain recombines TRBV3-1 (or the pseudogene TRBV3-2) with TRBJ2-7, with D possibly being TRBD1 (5 bases). The V end was cut by 1 base, the J end by 4 bases, with 14 bases between. CDR1 and CDR2 (germline): LGHDT, YNNKEL (reference sequence). The CDR3 runs 15 residues. For the CDR3, the DNA is TGTGCCAGCAGCCAAGGGTACCAGGGTACATACGAGCAGTACTTC. Amino acids: CASSQGYQGTYEQYF.

The V and J genes are TRBV6-5 and TRBJ1-1, with D unclear. The CDR3 consists of 12 residues. Germline lookup yields CDR1 MNHEY and CDR2 SVGAGI. The germline V and J ends were trimmed by 5 bases and 4 bases, with 8 bases remaining between them. CDR3 bases: TGTGCCAGCAGTAACGTGGGCACTGAAGCTTTCTTT. Its protein is CASSNVGTEAFF.

The rearrangement uses TRBV19 and TRBJ1-5; D is unclear. The V and J ends lost 3 bases and 8 bases respectively, with 8 bases between them. Germline V gene data show CDR1 as LNHDA and CDR2 as SQIVND (reference sequence). The CDR3 contains 12 residues. The CDR3: CASSMVMEPQHF. The CDR3 bases are TGTGCCAGTAGTATGGTTATGGAGCCCCAGCATTTT. The full variable domain, rest sourced from reference TRBV19 and TRBJ1-5, is DGGITQSPKYLFRKEGQNVTLSCEQNLNHDAMYWYRQDPGQGLRLIYYSQIVNDFQKGDIAEGYSVSREKKESFPLTVTSAQKNPTAFYLCASSMVMEPQHFGDGTRLSIL.

The rearrangement joins TRBV24-1 to TRBJ1-1, with a tentative D call TRBD1 (5 bases). Germline CDR1 is KGHDR and CDR2 is SFDVKD. The CDR3 sequence is 15 residues long. Deletions cut 6 bases from V and 11 bases from J, with 24 bases between. In DNA form, the CDR3 reads TGTGCCACCAGTCTCCGGGGACTTTTTCACCCGCCTGCTTTCTTT. Protein sequence: CATSLRGLFHPPAFF.

The rearrangement uses TRBV6-6 and TRBJ1-2, with D unclear. V was shortened by 0 bases and J by 2 bases, with 10 bases between the two germline ends. From germline, CDR1 is MNHNY and CDR2 SVGAGI (reference sequence). The CDR3 runs 15 residues. This CDR3 reads CASSYSTGGNYGYTF. The CDR3 DNA sequence: TGTGCCAGCAGTTACTCGACGGGAGGGAACTATGGCTACACCTTC.

The sample holds a few counts of this clone. The chain couples TRBV4-2 to TRBJ1-2, with D possibly TRBD1 on 5 matching bases. With 0 bases removed from V and 12 bases from J, the gap between germline ends came to 17 bases. Germline CDR1 and CDR2: LGHNA and YNFKEQ. The CDR3 sequence is 14 residues long. The CDR3 coding sequence is TGTGCCAGCAGCCAAGATCTGGGGGAAGGGTCCGACACCTTC. Amino acid sequence: CASSQDLGEGSDTF.

This rearrangement joins TRBV30 to TRBJ1-6, with 10 bases that match TRBD1. The CDR3 loop spans 17 amino acids. Germline trimming cut 0 bases from V and 9 bases from J; bases unmatched to any gene: 11. Germline CDR1 is GTSNPN and CDR2 is SVGIG (reference sequence). This CDR3 is CAWSVLMLWTGGSPLHF. CDR3 DNA: TGTGCCTGGAGTGTTTTAATGCTGTGGACAGGGGGTTCACCCCTCCACTTT. Complete variable domain (other parts from reference TRBV30 and TRBJ1-6): SQTIHQWPATLVQPVGSPLSLECTVEGTSNPNLYWYRQAAGRGLQLLFYSVGIGQISSEVPQNLSASRPQDRQFILSSKKLLLSDSGFYLCAWSVLMLWTGGSPLHFGNGTRLTVT.

The rearrangement uses TRBV4-2 and TRBJ1-1, with D unresolved. V was cut by 0 bases and J by 11 bases, with 7 bases left in between. The CDR3 has 11 residues. Germline loops: CDR1 LGHNA, CDR2 YNFKEQ. CDR3 amino acids: CASSQEGWAFF. As DNA, the CDR3 is TGTGCCAGCAGCCAAGAGGGTTGGGCTTTCTTT.

This sequence joins TRBV4-1 and TRBJ1-1, with 8 bases aligning to TRBD1. Germline V gives CDR1 MGHRA, CDR2 YSYEKL. The CDR3 is made up of 17 amino acids. V lost 2 bases to trimming and J lost 5 bases; unmatched junction nucleotides: 13. CDR3 bases: TGCGCCAGCAGCCAAACCTCGGGACAGGAGGGAAGAACTGAAGCTTTCTTT. Its protein is CASSQTSGQEGRTEAFF.

This chain links TRBV5-5 with TRBJ2-7; D possibly corresponds to TRBD2 (6 bases). The CDR3 runs to 14 residues. Per germline, CDR1 SGHKS and CDR2 YYEKEE (reference sequence). Trimming cost V 4 bases and J 6 bases, with 17 bases left between them. As DNA, the CDR3 is TGTGCCAGCAGCACCGGGACTTCTCCTTCCGAGCAGTACTTC. Translated: CASSTGTSPSEQYF.

The V call is TRBV7-9, the J call TRBJ1-1; D ambiguous. CDR1 and CDR2 from the germline V gene are SEHNR and FQNEAQ (reference sequence). Trimming took off 4 bases at V and 2 bases at J, with 11 bases between the two ends. CDR3 length: 14 amino acids. The CDR3 DNA reads as TGTGCCAGCAGCTCCTATGACACAAACACTGAAGCTTTCTTT. This codes for CASSSYDTNTEAFF.

This rearrangement joins TRBV5-1 to TRBJ2-6, with TRBD1 matching over 9 bases. The CDR3 covers 18 residues. Germline V gene lookup returns CDR1 SGHRS and CDR2 YFSETQ. V dropped 4 bases and J dropped 3; count of bases not matched to a gene: 11. The CDR3 DNA reads as TGCGCCAGCAGCCCTTTGGGACAGGGCTCCTATGGGGCCAACGTCCTGACTTTC. Protein sequence: CASSPLGQGSYGANVLTF.

The chain combines TRBV11-2 with TRBJ1-2; no reliable D call. The CDR3 has 13 amino acids. Trimming removed 3 bases at V and 1 base at J, with 6 bases between. Germline CDR1 SGHAT, CDR2 FQNNGV. DNA of the CDR3: TGTGCCAGCAGCTTGGATGGTAACTATGGCTACACCTTC. Translation gives CASSLDGNYGYTF.

The chain carries TRBV3-1 (or the pseudogene TRBV3-2) and TRBJ1-2, with D hard to call. V lost 1 base and J lost 4, with 22 bases in between. The CDR3 is 18 amino acids. Germline-derived CDR1 and CDR2 are LGHDT and YNNKEL (reference sequence). The DNA of the CDR3 is TGTGCCAGCAGCCAAGGAGTCGAATGGGGAGAGAGGAGCTATGGCTACACCTTC. Translating gives CASSQGVEWGERSYGYTF.

V and J are TRBV12-5 and TRBJ2-2, with D possibly being TRBD2 (6 bases). Looked up from germline, CDR1 is LGHNT and CDR2 is FRNRAP. V gave up 0 bases and J gave up 6 bases, with 14 bases separating them. The CDR3 has 16 amino acids. The CDR3 here is CASGLVRRGIAGELFF. CDR3 in DNA: TGTGCTAGTGGTTTGGTACGGAGGGGAATAGCCGGGGAGCTGTTTTTT.

The chain carries TRBV7-9 and TRBJ1-1; 8 bases fit TRBD1. The V gene's germline CDR1 is SEHNR and CDR2 FQNEAQ (reference sequence). The V and J ends lost 5 bases and 10 bases, in that order; junction bases with no gene match: 12. The CDR3 totals 14 residues. CDR3 sequence (DNA): TGTGCCAGCAGCCCACTTGCCGGGACAGGCCCAGCTTTCTTT. It yields the protein CASSPLAGTGPAFF. Looking up the rest from reference TRBV7-9 and TRBJ1-1 gives the full variable domain: DTGVSQNPRHKITKRGQNVTFRCDPISEHNRLYWYRQTLGQGPEFLTYFQNEAQLEKSRLLSDRFSAERPKGSFSTLEIQRTEQGDSAMYLCASSPLAGTGPAFFGQGTRLTVV.

The CDR3 bases are TGTGCCACCAGTGATAAAAGGACAGGGGAACTGAAGGCAGATACGCAGTATTTT. Translated: CATSDKRTGELKADTQYF. This rearrangement joins TRBV24-1 to TRBJ2-3; the match to TRBD1 covers 9 bases. Trimming cost V 3 bases and J 4 bases; bases outside gene matches: 13. Germline assignment: CDR1 KGHDR and CDR2 SFDVKD. The CDR3 consists of 18 residues.

The rearrangement joins TRBV9 to TRBJ2-1; 7 positions match TRBD2. The germline V gene encodes CDR1 SGDLS and CDR2 YYNGEE. J was trimmed by 10 bases and V by 0 bases; bases with no gene match: 7. The CDR3 sequence is 14 residues long. CDR3 in DNA: TGTGCCAGCAGCGTAGAGAGGACTAGTCACGAGCAGTTCTTC. This encodes CASSVERTSHEQFF.

V usage is TRBV20-1 and J usage is TRBJ2-5, with D maybe TRBD1 (5 bases). Trimming stripped 6 bases from V and 3 bases from J, with 8 bases between. The length of the CDR3 is 11 residues. Germline V CDR1 and CDR2: DFQATT, SNEGSKA (reference sequence). As DNA, the CDR3 is TGCAGTGCCAAGACAGAAGAGACCCAGTACTTC. Amino acids: CSAKTEETQYF.

V is TRBV5-1 and J is TRBJ1-2; D is possibly TRBD1 (5 bases). CDR3 length equals 13 residues. Germline CDR1 is SGHRS and CDR2 is YFSETQ. Deletions cut 4 bases from V and 7 bases from J, with 14 bases between. CDR3: CASSPGRGSGYTF. In DNA form, the CDR3 reads TGCGCCAGCAGCCCCGGGAGGGGCTCTGGCTACACCTTC.

V and J are TRBV27 and TRBJ2-1, with a possible D match to TRBD1 (6 bases). Germline V gene sequence: CDR1 MNHEY, CDR2 SMNVEV (reference sequence). Deletions cut 4 bases from V and 6 bases from J, with 10 bases between. This CDR3 is 13 amino acids long. The CDR3 nucleotides are TGTGCCAGCAGTTCCAACAGGGTCAATGAGCAGTTCTTC. Translating it yields CASSSNRVNEQFF.

This chain connects TRBV11-2 to TRBJ1-4, with D maybe TRBD1 (6 bases). Per the germline V gene, CDR1 is SGHAT and CDR2 is FQNNGV. CDR3 length: 18 residues. V was clipped by 5 bases and J by 5 bases, with 24 bases between them. The CDR3 is CASSRQTGFRTQNEKLFF. CDR3 bases: TGTGCCAGCAGCAGACAAACAGGGTTTCGGACCCAGAATGAAAAACTGTTTTTT. Full variable domain (rest looked up from reference TRBV11-2 and TRBJ1-4): EAGVAQSPRYKIIEKRQSVAFWCNPISGHATLYWYQQILGQGPKLLIQFQNNGVVDDSQLPKDRFSAERLKGVDSTLKIQPAKLEDSAVYLCASSRQTGFRTQNEKLFFGSGTQLSVL.

V usage is TRBV6-6 and J usage is TRBJ1-1; 7 nucleotides match TRBD1. After removal of 2 bases from V and 7 bases from J, the junction contained 4 bases not matched to a gene. From germline, CDR1 is MNHNY and CDR2 SVGAGI (reference sequence). The CDR3 runs to 13 residues. The CDR3 protein is CASSYRGQGEAFF. The CDR3 bases are TGTGCCAGCAGTTACAGGGGGCAGGGTGAAGCTTTCTTT.

V gene TRBV12-1 combines with J gene TRBJ2-7; the table's D call TRBD2 went unverified against the DNA. TRBV12-1 is designated a pseudogene. The CDR3 is 13 amino acids. DNA of the CDR3: TGTGCCAGCAGCTCTGAGCCAAACTACGAGCAGTACTTC. This translates into CASSSEPNYEQYF.

The rearrangement links TRBV2 to TRBJ1-2; D not resolved. V was shortened by 6 bases and J by 1 base, with 9 bases between the two germline ends. This CDR3 has 13 amino acids. Germline V gene data show CDR1 as SNHLY and CDR2 as FYNNEI. DNA for the CDR3: TGTGCCAGCAGCCCCGGGATTAACTATGGCTACACCTTC. Translating it yields CASSPGINYGYTF.

The chain employs TRBV28 and TRBJ1-5; no reliable D call. Germline CDR1 reads MDHEN; CDR2 reads SYDVKM. This CDR3 has 12 residues. The V and J ends lost 7 bases and 2 bases respectively, with 6 bases between them. Written as DNA, the CDR3 is TGTGCCAGCAAAGAGGGCAATCAGCCCCAGCATTTT. Its translation: CASKEGNQPQHF.